These 29 T cell receptor beta chains originate from one sample sequenced in a study of blood T cell repertoires in COVID-19. The data were produced by immunoSEQ multiplex PCR, yet TCRdb's version contains in-frame clones alone and is incomplete. The table has about 140,000 clones, 75% to 90% seen once. Sequencing was carried out using peripheral blood. These receptors originate from an elderly woman with acute or convalescent COVID-19.

In DNA, the CDR3 is TGTGCCAGCGGGACAGCCTCCTACGAGCAGTACTTC. Its protein is CASGTASYEQYF. The chain carries TRBV7-9 and TRBJ2-7; 7 bases align to TRBD1. The germline gives CDR1 SEHNR, CDR2 FQNEAQ (reference sequence). The CDR3 consists of 12 residues. The V gene end was trimmed by 8 bases and the J gene end by 0 bases; junction bases not matched to a gene: 1.

The chain has TRBV18 and TRBJ2-7, with D maybe TRBD1 (5 bases). Trimming took off 0 bases at V and 2 bases at J, with 5 bases between the two ends. The CDR3 runs to 13 residues. Germline V gene data show CDR1 as KGHSH and CDR2 as LQKENI. In nucleotides, the CDR3 is TGTGCCAGCTCACCACCGACAGCCTACGAGCAGTACTTC. Translating it yields CASSPPTAYEQYF.

Comments on this clone: One base away lies a much larger clone, so this may be a sequencing read error. This chain connects TRBV27 to TRBJ1-5, with 7 bases lining up with TRBD1. The V gene end was trimmed by 6 bases and the J gene end by 0 bases; junction bases not matched to a gene: 2. The CDR3 runs 14 residues. The germline CDR1 and CDR2 sequences are MNHEY and SMNVEV (reference sequence). DNA of the CDR3: TGTGCCAGCAGGACAGGGTATAGCAATCAGCCCCAGCATTTT. Its protein is CASRTGYSNQPQHF.

The rearrangement joins TRBV5-1 to TRBJ2-3, with 11 bases aligning to TRBD1. V lost 4 bases and J lost 2; bases outside the gene matches: 3. Germline CDR1 and CDR2: SGHRS and YFSETQ. The CDR3 is made up of 15 amino acids. The CDR3 sequence: CASSQGQGVTDTQYF. In DNA, the CDR3 is TGCGCCAGCAGCCAGGGACAGGGGGTCACAGATACGCAGTATTTT.

The chain joins TRBV11-2 to TRBJ1-6; D is unclear. The germline CDR1 and CDR2 sequences are SGHAT and FQNNGV. Trimming removed 0 bases at V and 8 bases at J, with 14 bases between. The CDR3 has 16 amino acids. CDR3 coding DNA: TGTGCCAGCAGCTTAGATCTCCGGGTTGTGGATTCACCCCTCCACTTT. This sequence encodes CASSLDLRVVDSPLHF.

This clone was seen only a few times. The rearrangement joins TRBV10-3 to TRBJ2-2; D is ambiguous. This CDR3 is 13 amino acids long. Germline CDR1 reads ENHRY; CDR2 reads SYGVKD. The V end was cut by 4 bases, the J end by 1 base, with 4 bases between. CDR3 bases: TGTGCCATCAGTGTTCTGAACACCGGGGAGCTGTTTTTT. Its protein product is CAISVLNTGELFF.

The chain combines TRBV5-8 with TRBJ2-7; weak D call: TRBD2 (5 bases). This CDR3 is 12 amino acids long. Germline assignment: CDR1 SGHTS and CDR2 YDEGEE. The V gene lost 1 base and the J gene lost 6 bases, with 8 bases spanning the gap. The CDR3 region has the DNA TGTGCCAGCAGCTTGTCGGGGTCCGAGCAGTACTTC. Its protein product is CASSLSGSEQYF.

The chain carries TRBV19 and TRBJ2-3; 9 positions match TRBD1. After removal of 6 bases from V and 3 bases from J, the junction contained 7 bases not matched to a gene. This CDR3 is built from 15 residues. Looked up from germline, CDR1 is LNHDA and CDR2 is SQIVND (reference sequence). The CDR3 spells CASSLDRGGTDTQYF. DNA of the CDR3: TGTGCCAGTAGCCTGGACAGGGGTGGAACAGATACGCAGTATTTT.

V gene TRBV5-1 combines with J gene TRBJ2-7; 7 nucleotides agree with TRBD2. The CDR3 is 14 amino acids. The ends lost 4 bases at V and 2 bases at J; junction bases unmatched: 6. Germline CDR1 and CDR2: SGHRS and YFSETQ. CDR3 amino acids: CASSQTSATYEQYF. The CDR3 region has the DNA TGCGCCAGCAGCCAAACTAGCGCCACCTACGAGCAGTACTTC.

With regard to this clone: The same CDR3 can be traced to other DNA sequences in this sample. The chain employs TRBV6-5 and TRBJ2-7; tentatively, D is TRBD2 (5 bases). Germline values: CDR1 MNHEY, CDR2 SVGAGI. The CDR3 is 13 residues long. V was pared by 6 bases and J by 0 bases, with 9 bases between. The CDR3 loop is CASRGGYSYEQYF. CDR3 nucleotide sequence: TGTGCCAGCAGAGGCGGGTACTCCTACGAGCAGTACTTC.

The chain combines TRBV5-4 with TRBJ2-1; D may be TRBD2 (6 bases). The length of the CDR3 is 16 residues. Germline V gene lookup returns CDR1 SGHNT and CDR2 YYREEE (reference sequence). Deletions cut 3 bases from V and 0 bases from J, with 13 bases between. The CDR3 DNA follows: TGTGCCAGCAGCTCCACTAGCTTCCGCTCCTACAATGAGCAGTTCTTC. As protein: CASSSTSFRSYNEQFF.

The genes are TRBV7-9 and TRBJ2-2; the match to TRBD1 covers 7 bases. The junction had 5 bases not matched to a gene; V was cut back by 3 bases and J by 1 base. Germline CDR1 and CDR2: SEHNR and FQNEAQ (reference sequence). This CDR3 contains 16 residues. CDR3 residues: CASSLTGTENTGELFF. In DNA form, the CDR3 reads TGTGCCAGCAGCTTGACCGGGACAGAGAACACCGGGGAGCTGTTTTTT.

The chain joins TRBV14 to TRBJ2-1, with D possibly matching TRBD2 (7 bases). V lost 6 bases, J lost 3 bases, and 12 bases lay in between. Germline V gene data show CDR1 as SGHDN and CDR2 as FVKESK. The CDR3 is made up of 14 amino acids. CDR3 nucleotides: TGTGCCAGCAGGGGGGGGCTCCTCTACAATGAGCAGTTCTTC. This translates into CASRGGLLYNEQFF.

This clone was seen a single time. The chain employs TRBV4-1 and TRBJ2-3, with 9 bases matching TRBD1. Germline CDR1 MGHRA, CDR2 YSYEKL. CDR3 length equals 18 residues. Trimming cost V 4 bases and J 0 bases; bases outside gene matches: 11. CDR3 sequence (DNA): TGCGCCAGCAGCCTCGGACAGGGGCCAACTTCTAGCACAGATACGCAGTATTTT. Translation gives CASSLGQGPTSSTDTQYF.

The rearrangement joins TRBV6-6 to TRBJ2-2; TRBD1 aligns across 8 bases. The CDR3 loop spans 14 amino acids. V trimming: 4 bases; J trimming: 4 bases; junction bases outside the gene matches: 2. Per the germline V gene, CDR1 is MNHNY and CDR2 is SVGAGI (reference sequence). The CDR3 is CASSWQGATGELFF. CDR3 coding DNA: TGTGCCAGCAGTTGGCAGGGGGCCACCGGGGAGCTGTTTTTT.

V and J are TRBV5-6 and TRBJ2-5, with 7 positions matching TRBD1. The CDR3 consists of 16 residues. V was clipped by 2 bases and J by 5 bases; unmatched bases: 12. Germline V gene lookup returns CDR1 SGHDT and CDR2 YYEEEE. The CDR3 loop reads CASSFSGRGTAETQYF. The CDR3 coding sequence is TGTGCCAGCAGCTTTTCGGGCAGGGGGACGGCGGAGACCCAGTACTTC. The variable domain in full, with the rest retrieved from reference TRBV5-6 and TRBJ2-5, is DAGVTQSPTHLIKTRGQQVTLRCSPKSGHDTVSWYQQALGQGPQFIFQYYEEEERQRGNFPDRFSGHQFPNYSSELNVNALLLGDSALYLCASSFSGRGTAETQYFGPGTRLLVL.

The chain links TRBV28 to TRBJ2-1; possible D gene TRBD2, 6 bases. The CDR3 loop spans 16 amino acids. Trimming stripped 6 bases from V and 0 bases from J, with 15 bases between. Germline V lookup: CDR1 MDHEN, CDR2 SYDVKM. The CDR3 sequence: CASRVTRAFSYNEQFF. The CDR3 nucleotides are TGTGCCAGCAGAGTGACTAGAGCATTCTCCTACAATGAGCAGTTCTTC.

The chain combines TRBV7-9 with TRBJ2-7, with a weak D call TRBD2 (7 bases). The CDR3 sequence is 15 residues long. Germline assignment: CDR1 SEHNR and CDR2 FQNEAQ (reference sequence). Trimming pared 1 base from V and 3 bases from J, leaving 13 bases between. CDR3: CASSLGGGAFYEQYF. The CDR3 coding sequence is TGTGCCAGCAGCTTAGGAGGGGGGGCTTTCTACGAGCAGTACTTC.

The genes are TRBV27 and TRBJ2-1; 14 positions match TRBD2. The CDR3 sequence is 20 residues long. Germline V gene sequence: CDR1 MNHEY, CDR2 SMNVEV (reference sequence). V shed 5 bases, J shed 8 bases, and the junction held 20 bases outside the gene matches. The CDR3 sequence is CASSLIVSGRTSGRWDEQFF. The CDR3 nucleotides read TGTGCCAGCAGTCTAATCGTCTCCGGGAGGACTAGCGGGAGGTGGGATGAGCAGTTCTTC.

The chain employs TRBV9 and TRBJ2-5, with a weak D call TRBD2 (6 bases). V lost 4 bases and J lost 3, with 16 bases in between. Germline V gene sequence: CDR1 SGDLS, CDR2 YYNGEE. This CDR3 is 15 amino acids long. Here the CDR3 DNA reads TGTGCCAGCAGCCCCGGTGTAGCTAGCGAAGAGACCCAGTACTTC. Its translation: CASSPGVASEETQYF.

The rearrangement links TRBV3-1 (or the pseudogene TRBV3-2) to TRBJ1-2; D may be TRBD1 (5 bases). Germline lookup yields CDR1 LGHDT and CDR2 YNNKEL (reference sequence). Trimming cost V 0 bases and J 4 bases, with 12 bases left between them. The CDR3 has 15 residues. In DNA, the CDR3 is TGTGCCAGCAGCCAAGATCCCCCAGGGATCTATGGCTACACCTTC. Translation: CASSQDPPGIYGYTF.

The chain couples TRBV2 to TRBJ2-5, with 9 bases lining up with TRBD1. The CDR3 is 12 amino acids. Germline loops: CDR1 SNHLY, CDR2 FYNNEI. With 6 bases clipped from V and 5 bases from J, the junction kept 1 base outside the gene matches. CDR3 sequence reads: CASRDRGETQYF. Written as DNA, the CDR3 is TGTGCCAGCAGGGACAGGGGTGAGACCCAGTACTTC.

This clone was seen more than once but under ten times. The V and J genes are TRBV19 and TRBJ2-3, with D maybe TRBD1 (8 bases). Germline assignment: CDR1 LNHDA and CDR2 SQIVND (reference sequence). This CDR3 comprises 15 residues. Trimming left V 1 base short and J 4 bases short, with 12 bases between. The CDR3 region is CASSIGQGRADTQYF. The CDR3, as DNA: TGTGCCAGTAGTATAGGACAGGGGAGGGCAGATACGCAGTATTTT.

The genes are TRBV20-1 and TRBJ2-7; no clear D gene. This CDR3 is built from 11 residues. The germline gives CDR1 DFQATT, CDR2 SNEGSKA (reference sequence). V lost 5 bases to trimming and J lost 5 bases, with 10 bases between them. The CDR3 reads CSARRSHEQYF. CDR3 coding DNA: TGCAGTGCTCGCAGGTCCCACGAGCAGTACTTC.

The V call is TRBV5-1, the J call TRBJ2-7; possible D gene TRBD2, 6 bases. The CDR3 extends over 14 amino acids. Germline V CDR1 and CDR2: SGHRS, YFSETQ. V dropped 4 bases and J dropped 5 bases, with 16 bases sitting between them. CDR3 in amino acids: CASSLDSGGNEQYF. The CDR3 region has the DNA TGCGCCAGCAGCCTAGACTCCGGAGGGAACGAGCAGTACTTC.

This chain joins TRBV10-3 and TRBJ1-1; D possibly corresponds to TRBD1 (6 bases). Germline-derived CDR1 and CDR2 are ENHRY and SYGVKD. The V and J ends lost 6 bases and 1 base respectively, with 18 bases between them. This CDR3 is built from 16 residues. CDR3 coding DNA: TGTGCCATCAGGGATTTACAGGGCCAAAAGAACACTGAAGCTTTCTTT. This codes for CAIRDLQGQKNTEAFF.

This clone is a singleton in its sample. V and J are TRBV4-1 and TRBJ2-5; D possibly corresponds to TRBD2 (5 bases). The germline V gene encodes CDR1 MGHRA and CDR2 YSYEKL. This CDR3 region has 15 residues. Trimming shortened V by 1 base and J by 3 bases, and 12 bases separated the two germline ends. Written as DNA, the CDR3 is TGCGCCAGCAGCCAAGCCGACTATGGGGAAGAGACCCAGTACTTC. Amino acids: CASSQADYGEETQYF.

The chain couples TRBV7-2 to TRBJ2-7, with D unresolved. The V gene lost 1 base and the J gene lost 3 bases, with 10 bases spanning the gap. The CDR3 is 14 residues long. CDR1 is SGHTA and CDR2 is FQGNSA in the germline V gene. CDR3 sequence: CASSLETRHYEQYF. The CDR3, as DNA: TGTGCCAGCAGCTTAGAGACAAGACACTACGAGCAGTACTTC. Using reference TRBV7-2 and TRBJ2-7 for the parts outside the CDR3, the full variable domain is GAGVSQSPSNKVTEKGKDVELRCDPISGHTALYWYRQSLGQGLEFLIYFQGNSAPDKSGLPSDRFSAERTGGSVSTLTIQRTQQEDSAVYLCASSLETRHYEQYFGPGTRLTVT.

The chain recombines TRBV3-1 (or the pseudogene TRBV3-2) with TRBJ2-7; tentatively, D is TRBD1 (6 bases). Germline loops: CDR1 LGHDT, CDR2 YNNKEL (reference sequence). Trimming removed 3 bases from V and 6 bases from J, with 18 bases in between. This CDR3 has 15 residues. The CDR3 nucleotides read TGTGCCAGCAGCCAGGATGTGGGGGCGCAAGCCGAGCAGTACTTC. Amino acids: CASSQDVGAQAEQYF.